A selection of T cell receptor beta chains follows, all from one sample in a study of shared clonotypes between healthy human individuals. Using immunoSEQ multiplex PCR, the repertoire was profiled, and TCRdb retains in-frame clones only, with some absent. This table has some 2.3 million clones, 90% to 95% appearing once. The specimen sequenced was naive CD4+ T cells from PBMCs. The receptor set was obtained from a man between 18 and 29 years old in good health. Some clones in this sample may be carry-over from other donors' samples. The CDR3 runs from the conserved cysteine through the conserved F or W. A D gene is named only where the DNA matches it firmly. Clone size appears in some rows only: once, few, many, or a class for an expanded clone.

TGTGCCAGCAGCCTTAACGGGGGCCATACAGATACGCAGTATTTT | CASSLNGGHTDTQYF | - | TRBV6-6 | - | TRBJ2-3
TGTGCCAGCAGCGCAGCGGCGAACACCGGGGAGCTGTTTTTT | CASSAAANTGELFF | - | TRBV5-4 | - | TRBJ2-2
TGCGCCAGCAGCTTGGTCGCTAGCGGGAGCGGTGATACGCAGTATTTT | CASSLVASGSGDTQYF | - | TRBV5-1 | TRBD2 | TRBJ2-3
TGTGCCAGCAGTCTAGGACTAGCGGGAGTCCCCGGGGAGCTGTTTTTT | CASSLGLAGVPGELFF | - | TRBV7-9 | TRBD2 | TRBJ2-2
TGTGCCAGCAGTTTTAGGGACATTGTACAAACGGGTTATGGCTACACCTTC | CASSFRDIVQTGYGYTF | - | TRBV28 | - | TRBJ1-2
TGTGCCAGCAGTATAAGGACAGGGGCCTACAATGAGCAGTTCTTC | CASSIRTGAYNEQFF | - | TRBV6-1 | TRBD1 | TRBJ2-1
TGCGCCAGCAGCCCGGACCGGACCTCCTACAATGAGCAGTTCTTC | CASSPDRTSYNEQFF | - | TRBV5-1 | - | TRBJ2-1
TGTGCCAGCTCACCACGTTCCGCGGAGTATGGCTACACCTTC | CASSPRSAEYGYTF | - | TRBV18 | - | TRBJ1-2
TGTGCCAGCAGGTCCGGACAGGGGGCGCATGGCTACACCTTC | CASRSGQGAHGYTF | - | TRBV9 | TRBD1 | TRBJ1-2
TGTGCCAGCAGCTTTAGCCGGGCCTCCTACGAGCAGTACTTC | CASSFSRASYEQYF | - | TRBV7-2 | - | TRBJ2-7
TGTGCCAGCAGTCAGCAGTCGAACACCGGGGAGCTGTTTTTT | CASSQQSNTGELFF | - | TRBV5-4 | - | TRBJ2-2
TGTGCCAGCAGCCCAGACAGTCTAGCCAAAAACATTCAGTACTTC | CASSPDSLAKNIQYF | - | TRBV28 | - | TRBJ2-4
TGCAGCACCCAGAGACTAGCGGGAACTAGCACAGATACGCAGTATTTT | CSTQRLAGTSTDTQYF | once | TRBV29-1 | TRBD2 | TRBJ2-3
TGTGCCAGTTACGGGACTTCAGGGACAGATACGCAGTATTTT | CASYGTSGTDTQYF | - | TRBV28 | - | TRBJ2-3
TGTGCCAGCAGACCCCCTCCGGGAGGCAAAAACATTCAGTACTTC | CASRPPPGGKNIQYF | - | TRBV6-1 | TRBD2 | TRBJ2-4
TGTGCCATCAGCAACCGGGACAGGGACTACGAGCAGTACTTC | CAISNRDRDYEQYF | once | TRBV10-3 | TRBD1 | TRBJ2-7
TGTGCCAGCAGCCCTCTCACCGGGGAGCTGTTTTTT | CASSPLTGELFF | once | TRBV7-6 | - | TRBJ2-2
TGTGCCAGCAGCCTGAGCGGGAGAGGCTACAATGAGCAGTTCTTC | CASSLSGRGYNEQFF | - | TRBV14 | TRBD2 | TRBJ2-1
TGTGCCAGCAGGGCCGGGACAGGGGGCCCGGGTAATCAGCCCCAGCATTTT | CASRAGTGGPGNQPQHF | - | TRBV27 | TRBD1 | TRBJ1-5
TGTGCCATCAGTGAGAGGACTAGTTTGTACGAGCAGTACTTC | CAISERTSLYEQYF | - | TRBV10-3 | TRBD2 | TRBJ2-7
TGTGCCAGCAGCCAAAGCGCCTGGTCGGGGGAGCAGTTCTTC | CASSQSAWSGEQFF | - | TRBV11-2 | - | TRBJ2-1
TGCGCCAGCAGCCCATATGGGGCGTCAGGGGATGGCTACACCTTC | CASSPYGASGDGYTF | - | TRBV5-1 | - | TRBJ1-2
TGTGCCAGCAGCTTGGGTCCCGGACAGGGGCGCGAGCAGTACTTC | CASSLGPGQGREQYF | - | TRBV5-4 | TRBD1 | TRBJ2-7
TGTGCCAGCAGCCAAACACCTTACTATGGCTACACCTTC | CASSQTPYYGYTF | - | TRBV6-5 | - | TRBJ1-2
TGTGCCATCAGGGATGGACAGGGCTTTCTCGAGCAGTACTTC | CAIRDGQGFLEQYF | - | TRBV10-3 | TRBD1 | TRBJ2-7
TGCGCCAGCAGCTCCCCCCCAGGGTCCACGGGCGATGAAAAACTGTTTTTT | CASSSPPGSTGDEKLFF | once | TRBV5-1 | - | TRBJ1-4
TGTGCCAGCAGCTTAGGGGCAGGGGGCTCCTACGAGCAGTACTTC | CASSLGAGGSYEQYF | - | TRBV7-2 | TRBD1 | TRBJ2-7
TGTGCCAGCGGAACCTATGGCTACACCTTC | CASGTYGYTF | - | TRBV28 | - | TRBJ1-2
TGTGCCAGCAGCTTGGGGGCAGGGCGCACTGAAGCTTTCTTT | CASSLGAGRTEAFF | - | TRBV27 | - | TRBJ1-1
TGCGCCAGCAGCCAACCAGGCCAGGGGAAGGAGACCCAGCATTTT | CASSQPGQGKETQHF | once | TRBV4-1 | - | TRBJ1-5
TGTGCCATCAGCCACAAGACTAGCGGGAGGGCTAACACCGGGGAGCTGTTTTTT | CAISHKTSGRANTGELFF | - | TRBV10-3 | TRBD2 | TRBJ2-2
TGCGCCAGCAGCTTGGCCGAAACAGATACGCAGTATTTT | CASSLAETDTQYF | - | TRBV5-1 | - | TRBJ2-3
TGTGCCTGGAGTGTTCAAGGGAATCAGCCCCAGCATTTT | CAWSVQGNQPQHF | once | TRBV30 | - | TRBJ1-5
TGCGCCAGCAGCTTGGACCGGACCCAGTACTTC | CASSLDRTQYF | - | TRBV5-1 | - | TRBJ2-5
TGCAGCGTCGGGCGGGACGGAGCCAACGAGCAGTACTTC | CSVGRDGANEQYF | - | TRBV29-1 | - | TRBJ2-7
TGTGCCAGCAGCCTAGACAGGGGCGGCGAAGAAAAACTGTTTTTT | CASSLDRGGEEKLFF | - | TRBV2 | TRBD1 | TRBJ1-4
TGTGCCAGCAGCTTCGGTAGCGGGAATGAGCAGTTCTTC | CASSFGSGNEQFF | once | TRBV11-3 | TRBD2 | TRBJ2-1
TGTGCCTGGAATCGCCCACTACGGGAGCAGTACTTC | CAWNRPLREQYF | - | TRBV30 | - | TRBJ2-7
TGTGCCAGTAGTGTTCAAGGGGGGCGGCCCCAGCATTTT | CASSVQGGRPQHF | - | TRBV19 | - | TRBJ1-5
TGTGCCACCAGCAGACCTATCCGGGGCGATGAGCAGTTCTTC | CATSRPIRGDEQFF | - | TRBV15 | - | TRBJ2-1
TGCGCCAGCAGCCTGGGACAGGGTGGCGAGCAGTTCTTC | CASSLGQGGEQFF | - | TRBV5-1 | TRBD1 | TRBJ2-1